This T cell receptor beta chain originates from a study of control samples from healthy donors and cancer patients. Assay: immunoSEQ multiplex PCR; the TCRdb copy retains only in-frame clones and omits some. The sample contains about 85,000 clones, 85% to 90% of which appear only once. Germline V CDR1 and CDR2: LGHDT, YNNKEL (reference sequence). This CDR3 contains 15 residues. The germline V and J ends were trimmed by 3 bases and 2 bases, with 14 bases remaining between them. The chain employs TRBV3-1 (or the pseudogene TRBV3-2) and TRBJ2-7, with a tentative D call TRBD2 (6 bases). The sample comprised blood. This sequence originates from a man in his fifties in good health. CDR3 sequence reads: CASSHSGTHPYEQYF. CDR3 DNA sequence: TGTGCCAGCAGCCACTCCGGGACTCATCCCTACGAGCAGTACTTC.